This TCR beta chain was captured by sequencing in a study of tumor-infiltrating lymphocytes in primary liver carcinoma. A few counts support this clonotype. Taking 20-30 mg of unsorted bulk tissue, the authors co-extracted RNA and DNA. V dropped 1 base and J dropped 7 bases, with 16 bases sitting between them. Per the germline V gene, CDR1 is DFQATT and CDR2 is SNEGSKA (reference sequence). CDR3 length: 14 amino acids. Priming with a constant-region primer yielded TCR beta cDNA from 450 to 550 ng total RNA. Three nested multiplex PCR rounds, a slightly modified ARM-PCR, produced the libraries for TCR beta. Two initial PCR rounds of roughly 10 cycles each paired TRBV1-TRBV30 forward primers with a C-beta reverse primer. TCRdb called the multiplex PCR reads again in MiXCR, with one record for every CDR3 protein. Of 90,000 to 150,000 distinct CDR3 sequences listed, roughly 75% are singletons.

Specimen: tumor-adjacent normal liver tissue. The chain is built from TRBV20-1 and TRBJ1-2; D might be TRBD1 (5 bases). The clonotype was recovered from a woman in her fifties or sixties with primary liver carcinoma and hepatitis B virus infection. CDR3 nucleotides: TGCAGTGCTAGAGGTCCGGGGGAGAGATTTGGCTACACCTTC. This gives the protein CSARGPGERFGYTF.